This T cell receptor beta chain was retrieved from a study of blood T cell repertoires in COVID-19 (dated by TCRdb to the early 2020s). Regarding the complete study: Samples from collaborators originated in the United States, Italy and Spain and spanned both the acute and convalescent phases of COVID-19. The sample metadata nearly always contained a de-identified subject ID, COVID-19 status, age in years and sex. A freely available public database, intended as a resource for researchers studying the immune response to SARS-CoV-2, is where the repertoires were released. Deeply sampled blood TCRbeta repertoires from subjects exposed to, actively infected with, or recovered from COVID-19 were included in the dataset. The samples were drawn from two sources: the first 160 participants of the ongoing ImmuneRACE study, and fewer than 1,500 subjects contributed by 6 global collaborators. HLA class I and class II types, where available, came from metadata supplied by the sample provider rather than from assay-based typing. The material from the prospective study consisted of cDNA or gDNA derived from T cells, B-cell-depleted T cells, or PBMCs. On the study overall, not on this receptor specifically: How much clinical and demographic metadata was included differed by source and by participant, and the metadata was provided uncurated.

TCRbeta CDR3 regions were amplified from genomic DNA using the immunoSEQ Assay, a bias-controlled multiplex PCR. As for the original processing: Nucleated cell counts per sample were estimated from amplification of reference gene primers within the assay. To quantify the absolute abundance of each unique TCRbeta CDR3 rearrangement, sequence reads were collapsed and filtered. For each sample, productive Simpson clonality was calculated as the square root of Simpson's diversity index across productive rearrangements. Entries here come from immuneACCESS through TCRdb and include only in-frame sequences with V and J called. Some clones fail to appear in such tables; in the studies checked, an unresolved V gene covers under half of the shortfall, and the cause of the remainder is unknown. Clone size and the V and J calls come from that table; the DNA yielded D and trimming. This sample holds 150,000 to 200,000 clones; about nine tenths were observed only once. The ten largest clones represent roughly 25% of the sample.

With respect to this clone: Its target antigen remains unknown. Base quality data are lacking; no much larger clone is found one base away.

At the junction V is shortened by 0 bases and J by 4 bases, with 16 bases in between. The cysteine opens and the phenylalanine closes a CDR3 of 16 amino acids. The sequence is cut down to CDR3 DNA, 48 bases in frame from base 1. The germline V gene provides CDR1 SGDLS and CDR2 YYNGEE. Whole blood was collected in K2EDTA tubes by collaborating institutions according to the institutions' own protocols. For TCRbeta analysis, collaborators shipped samples as frozen whole blood, isolated PBMCs, or DNA extracted from either of those sample types. The sample taken for sequencing was peripheral blood. This receptor was identified in a man in his 60s with acute or convalescent COVID-19. The chain couples TRBV9 to TRBJ1-2; TRBD1 is a possible D gene, resting on 6 matching bases. The CDR3 region has the sequence CASSVDSGAKLYGYTF. The DNA sequence is given as TGTGCCAGCAGCGTAGACTCAGGGGCCAAACTCTATGGCTACACCTTC.